This T cell receptor beta chain was captured in a study of vaccination effects on CD4 cells after COVID-19. Findings of the study overall: Marked contraction was observed in infection-induced and vaccine-induced clones late after vaccination. Healthy vaccine recipients' vaccine-induced clones were almost all SARS-CoV-2 mono-reactive.

V lost 4 bases and J lost 9, with 14 bases in between. The germline gives CDR1 MNHEY, CDR2 SVGEGT. The CDR3 consists of 13 residues. This clone was detected once. Its target is unknown. Assay: immunoSEQ multiplex PCR; the TCRdb copy retains only in-frame clones and omits some. This table holds around 45,000 clones, roughly four fifths found once. Before any sequencing was done, the ViraFEST assay used viral peptide pools to expand antigen-specific CD4+ T cells. CD4+ T cells were isolated after roughly nine days of culture. Previously uninfected by SARS-CoV-2, the vaccine recipients also showed negative nucleocapsid antibodies. In culture with roughly 10 IU/ml IL-2 and 9 to 10 ug/ml peptides, PBMC were grown at roughly 2 million per well. Days 3 and 7 saw half the medium replaced with IL-2 medium.

The V gene is TRBV6-2 or TRBV6-3, the J gene TRBJ2-3; D is ambiguous. This sequence was found in a human donor who received a COVID-19 vaccine. Sequencing used CD4+ T cells from PBMCs cultured with SARS-CoV-2 spike peptides, obtained before COVID-19 vaccination. Here the CDR3 DNA reads TGTGCCAGCAGTTCATTTCAGAGGTCAACGCAGTATTTT. Protein sequence: CASSSFQRSTQYF.